A single sample is the source of the 32 T cell receptor beta chains below, sequenced in a study of T cell responses to AZD1222 COVID-19 vaccine. Using immunoSEQ multiplex PCR, the repertoire was profiled, and TCRdb retains in-frame clones only, with some absent. This sample has 150,000 or so clones; about 86% occur once, and the top ten carry 5.5%. The input for sequencing was peripheral blood, taken on day 0 of MenACWY control vaccination. The receptor set was obtained from an adult in good health.

The rearrangement joins TRBV12-3 or TRBV12-4 to TRBJ2-7; possibly TRBD1 for D (6 bases). This CDR3 has 12 residues. Trimming pared 4 bases from V and 5 bases from J, leaving 9 bases between. CDR3: CASSSRGHEQYF. In DNA form, the CDR3 reads TGTGCCAGCAGTTCCAGGGGCCACGAGCAGTACTTC.

The genes are TRBV27 and TRBJ2-1; the D call may be TRBD1 or TRBD2 (5 bases each). Trimming stripped 3 bases from V and 5 bases from J, with 11 bases between. The CDR3 consists of 14 residues. Germline CDR1 reads MNHEY; CDR2 reads SMNVEV (reference sequence). The CDR3, as DNA: TGTGCCAGCAGTTTCACGGGGCTGAACAATGAGCAGTTCTTC. Translating it yields CASSFTGLNNEQFF.

V is TRBV6-1 and J is TRBJ1-1; unclear D gene. The CDR3 is 15 residues long. CDR1 is MNHNS, CDR2 SASEGT, per germline. Trimming took off 2 bases at V and 4 bases at J, with 14 bases between the two ends. The CDR3 DNA follows: TGTGCCAGCAGTGAATTTACAAAACCGAGCACTGAAGCTTTCTTT. It encodes CASSEFTKPSTEAFF.

This clone showed up just a few times. The chain couples TRBV5-6 to TRBJ1-1; a weak D match, TRBD1 (5 bases). The CDR3 length is 14 residues. The ends were cut back, 0 bases at V and 5 bases at J, with 11 bases in the middle. Per germline, CDR1 SGHDT and CDR2 YYEEEE. CDR3 coding DNA: TGTGCCAGCAGCTTGGTATCCAGGGCTACTGAAGCTTTCTTT. Translating it yields CASSLVSRATEAFF.

The chain joins TRBV19 to TRBJ1-3, with 10 bases fitting TRBD1. Per germline, CDR1 LNHDA and CDR2 SQIVND (reference sequence). The CDR3 runs 15 residues. The trim removed 10 bases at V and 0 bases at J, leaving 6 bases unmatched. The CDR3 spells CATADRGISGNTIYF. The CDR3 DNA is TGTGCCACAGCGGACAGGGGGATCTCTGGAAACACCATATATTTT.

V is TRBV20-1 and J is TRBJ2-2; D is undetermined. The CDR3 extends over 11 amino acids. V lost 0 bases, J lost 12 bases, and 8 bases lay in between. Germline CDR1 and CDR2: DFQATT and SNEGSKA (reference sequence). The CDR3 DNA sequence: TGCAGTGCTAGAGACGTGGAGAAGCTGTTTTTT. It specifies CSARDVEKLFF.

V gene TRBV19 combines with J gene TRBJ1-6; no firm D call. Per the germline V gene, CDR1 is LNHDA and CDR2 is SQIVND (reference sequence). Trimming removed 0 bases from V and 0 bases from J, with 15 bases in between. The CDR3 loop spans 19 amino acids. This chain's CDR3 is CASSIEDLTFSSYNSPLHF. Here the CDR3 DNA reads TGTGCCAGTAGTATAGAAGATTTGACATTTAGCTCCTATAATTCACCCCTCCACTTT.

The V gene is TRBV27, the J gene TRBJ1-3; D not resolved. The CDR3 totals 14 residues. Germline V gene sequence: CDR1 MNHEY, CDR2 SMNVEV (reference sequence). V was shortened by 6 bases and J by 4 bases, with 13 bases between the two germline ends. The CDR3 loop reads CASSPWSSGNTIYF. The CDR3 region has the DNA TGTGCCAGCAGCCCGTGGTCCTCCGGAAACACCATATATTTT.

V is TRBV28 and J is TRBJ1-6, with D possibly TRBD1 on 6 matching bases. V lost 2 bases and J lost 4, with 27 bases in between. Germline V gives CDR1 MDHEN, CDR2 SYDVKM. CDR3 length: 21 residues. CDR3 nucleotide sequence: TGTGCCAGCAGTTTACCATCGCCGGGACCCCTCTTACAGGGTTATAATTCACCCCTCCACTTT. It translates to CASSLPSPGPLLQGYNSPLHF.

The chain uses TRBV2 and TRBJ1-2; D perhaps matches TRBD1 (6 bases). CDR3 length equals 15 residues. Trimming took off 2 bases at V and 6 bases at J, with 16 bases between the two ends. Germline CDR1 is SNHLY and CDR2 is FYNNEI. This CDR3 is CASSEWAGEGNGYTF. CDR3 sequence (DNA): TGTGCCAGCAGTGAATGGGCAGGGGAAGGGAATGGCTACACCTTC.

CDR3 sequence reads: CASRLVIKGNLDEQYV. In nucleotides, the CDR3 is TGTGCAAGTCGCTTAGTAATAAAGGGTAATCTCGACGAGCAGTACGTC. J is TRBJ2-7 and V is TRBV12-2. TRBV12-2 is termed a pseudogene. The CDR3 runs to 16 residues.

V gene TRBV28 combines with J gene TRBJ1-4, with a weak D call TRBD1 (6 bases). The germline CDR1 and CDR2 sequences are MDHEN and SYDVKM. The CDR3 consists of 14 residues. With 6 bases removed from V and 4 bases from J, the gap between germline ends came to 12 bases. CDR3 region: CASRVTGRNEKLFF. In DNA form, the CDR3 reads TGTGCCAGCAGAGTGACAGGCCGTAATGAAAAACTGTTTTTT.

This clone came up once. The chain carries TRBV4-3 and TRBJ2-3; 7 bases map to TRBD2. The germline V gene has CDR1 LGHNA and CDR2 YSLEER. V gave up 0 bases and J gave up 4 bases; unmatched junction bases: 4. The CDR3 totals 15 residues. CDR3 sequence reads: CASSQEFAGADTQYF. The CDR3 DNA sequence: TGCGCCAGCAGCCAAGAATTTGCGGGAGCAGATACGCAGTATTTT.

V gene TRBV9 combines with J gene TRBJ1-5, with no clear D. CDR3 length: 14 amino acids. Deletions cut 0 bases from V and 4 bases from J, with 8 bases between. Germline V gene data show CDR1 as SGDLS and CDR2 as YYNGEE. CDR3 amino acids: CASSVGVPNQPQHF. CDR3 nucleotide sequence: TGTGCCAGCAGCGTAGGGGTGCCGAATCAGCCCCAGCATTTT.

The chain links TRBV7-9 to TRBJ2-7; D ambiguous. The germline gives CDR1 SEHNR, CDR2 FQNEAQ (reference sequence). The CDR3 extends over 14 amino acids. The V gene lost 6 bases and the J gene lost 0 bases, with 12 bases spanning the gap. DNA for the CDR3: TGTGCCAGCAGGGATGGTCACATCTCCTACGAGCAGTACTTC. Protein: CASRDGHISYEQYF.

This rearrangement joins TRBV6-5 to TRBJ1-1; TRBD1 is a possible D gene (5 bases). Trimming cost V 5 bases and J 6 bases, with 16 bases left between them. The CDR3 has 14 residues. The V gene's germline CDR1 is MNHEY and CDR2 SVGAGI. CDR3 DNA: TGTGCCAGCAGTCCAAGACAGATGGGGTCTGAAGCTTTCTTT. This sequence encodes CASSPRQMGSEAFF.

The chain combines TRBV5-1 with TRBJ1-6; no definite D call. Trimming removed 0 bases from V and 3 bases from J, with 7 bases in between. The CDR3 loop spans 15 amino acids. Germline CDR1 reads SGHRS; CDR2 reads YFSETQ. The CDR3 DNA reads as TGCGCCAGCAGCTTGGAATCCCTCTATAATTCACCCCTCCACTTT. Residues: CASSLESLYNSPLHF.

The gene calls are TRBV2 and TRBJ1-3; D is undetermined. The ends were cut back, 6 bases at V and 0 bases at J, with 9 bases in the middle. There are 14 residues in the CDR3. CDR1 is SNHLY and CDR2 is FYNNEI in the germline V gene. CDR3 residues: CASRTRGSGNTIYF. The CDR3 nucleotides are TGTGCCAGCAGGACCCGGGGCTCTGGAAACACCATATATTTT.

V usage is TRBV9 and J usage is TRBJ1-4; D is perhaps TRBD1 (5 bases). CDR3 length equals 15 residues. With 4 bases removed from V and 6 bases from J, the gap between germline ends came to 16 bases. From germline, CDR1 is SGDLS and CDR2 YYNGEE. CDR3 coding DNA: TGTGCCAGCAGCCCCCAGGGAACGGGTGATGAAAAACTGTTTTTT. It specifies CASSPQGTGDEKLFF.

This chain joins TRBV12-3 or TRBV12-4 and TRBJ1-2; no clear D. The CDR3 totals 13 residues. Between the trimmed V and J ends, which lost 3 bases and 4 bases, there was a span of 9 bases. CDR3 region: CASSLPDGYGYTF. CDR3 bases: TGTGCCAGCAGTTTGCCAGACGGCTATGGCTACACCTTC.

The J gene is TRBJ1-1, the V gene TRBV7-8; tentative D call: TRBD1 (5 bases). CDR1 is SGHVS, CDR2 FQNEAQ, per germline. The CDR3 loop spans 11 amino acids. V lost 5 bases and J 10 bases, leaving 11 bases between the germline ends. CDR3 protein: CASSPDTSAFF. CDR3 bases: TGTGCCAGCAGCCCGGACACGTCAGCTTTCTTT.

V is TRBV11-2 and J is TRBJ1-2; 8 bases match TRBD1. Unmatched junction bases numbered 8, after V lost 3 bases and J lost 11 bases. The CDR3 extends over 13 amino acids. The V gene's germline CDR1 is SGHAT and CDR2 FQNNGV. The CDR3 loop is CASSFSDRDGYTF. CDR3 bases: TGTGCCAGCAGCTTTTCGGACAGGGACGGTTACACCTTC.

The rearrangement joins TRBV28 to TRBJ2-7; a weak D match, TRBD2 (6 bases). The CDR3 is 14 amino acids. CDR1 is MDHEN, CDR2 SYDVKM, per germline. Trimming removed 6 bases at V and 3 bases at J, with 15 bases between. The CDR3 spells CASSLGGQHYEQYV. The CDR3 nucleotides are TGTGCCAGCAGCCTAGGAGGGCAGCACTACGAGCAGTACGTC.

This sequence joins TRBV27 and TRBJ1-6; D is unresolved. The V gene's germline CDR1 is MNHEY and CDR2 SMNVEV (reference sequence). The CDR3 is 12 residues long. V was clipped by 3 bases and J by 10 bases, with 7 bases between them. The CDR3 reads CASSFPASPLHF. The CDR3 DNA reads TGTGCCAGCAGTTTCCCGGCCTCACCCCTCCACTTT.

This clone was seen only once. V and J are TRBV11-3 and TRBJ2-1; 8 bases match TRBD2. CDR1 SGHNT and CDR2 YENEEA come from the germline V gene. The J segment lost 2 bases and the V segment lost 5 bases, leaving 8 bases of the junction unmatched. This CDR3 has 16 residues. The CDR3 is CASSPGGAGAYNEQFF. The CDR3, as DNA: TGTGCCAGCAGCCCCGGAGGAGCGGGGGCCTACAATGAGCAGTTCTTC. Complete variable domain (other parts from reference TRBV11-3 and TRBJ2-1): EAGVVQSPRYKIIEKKQPVAFWCNPISGHNTLYWYLQNLGQGPELLIRYENEEAVDDSQLPKDRFSAERLKGVDSTLKIQPAELGDSAVYLCASSPGGAGAYNEQFFGPGTRLTVL.

The chain recombines TRBV6-2 or TRBV6-3 with TRBJ1-1, with D hard to call. The CDR3 extends over 12 amino acids. V shed 3 bases and J shed 3 bases, with 5 bases lying between them. Germline loops: CDR1 MNHEY, CDR2 SVGEGT. The CDR3 DNA sequence: TGTGCCAGCAGTTATAGTCACACTGAAGCTTTCTTT. Protein: CASSYSHTEAFF.

The V call is TRBV5-1, the J call TRBJ2-2, with a possible D match to TRBD1 (5 bases). The CDR3 covers 16 residues. V lost 4 bases and J lost 3, with 16 bases in between. Germline assignment: CDR1 SGHRS and CDR2 YFSETQ. The CDR3 loop reads CASSPRLARDTGELFF. CDR3 DNA sequence: TGCGCCAGCAGCCCCCGCCTGGCCAGGGACACCGGGGAGCTGTTTTTT.

The chain couples TRBV27 to TRBJ1-1; no clear D gene. This CDR3 spans 14 amino acids. Germline lookup yields CDR1 MNHEY and CDR2 SMNVEV (reference sequence). The V gene lost 4 bases and the J gene lost 2 bases, with 11 bases spanning the gap. In nucleotides, the CDR3 is TGTGCCAGCAGTTACCGGGCTAGCAACACTGAAGCTTTCTTT. It codes for CASSYRASNTEAFF.

This clone showed up just once. The chain is built from TRBV16 and TRBJ2-5; the D gene is possibly TRBD2 (6 bases). CDR3 size: 15 residues. The germline V gene has CDR1 KGHSY and CDR2 FQNENV. V lost 4 bases to trimming and J lost 5 bases, with 17 bases between them. The CDR3 DNA follows: TGTGCCAGCAGCCGCTTTCGGTCGGGGGAGGAGACCCAGTACTTC. Protein: CASSRFRSGEETQYF. The whole variable domain, remainder taken from reference TRBV16 and TRBJ2-5, is GEEVAQTPKHLVRGEGQKAKLYCAPIKGHSYVFWYQQVLKNEFKFLISFQNENVFDETGMPKERFSAKCLPNSPCSLEIQATKLEDSAVYFCASSRFRSGEETQYFGPGTRLLVL.

The CDR3 DNA follows: TGTGCCATCAGTGAAAGGGACCCGGCCTTAAAGCGGGAGGTTTACAATGAGCAGTTCTTC. The encoded protein is CAISERDPALKREVYNEQFF. V is TRBV10-3 and J is TRBJ2-1; 9 bases match TRBD2. The CDR3 has 20 amino acids. From germline, CDR1 is ENHRY and CDR2 SYGVKD. The V gene end was trimmed by 3 bases and the J gene end by 4 bases; junction bases not matched to a gene: 19.

With regard to this clone: Other DNA sequences from this sample encode an identical CDR3 as well. CDR3 DNA: TGCGCCAGCAGCCAAGACAGGAACACTGAAGCTTTCTTT. Its protein is CASSQDRNTEAFF. The chain links TRBV4-3 to TRBJ1-1; D not resolved. The germline V gene has CDR1 LGHNA and CDR2 YSLEER. The CDR3 runs 13 residues. Trimming shortened V by 0 bases and J by 1 base, and 3 bases separated the two germline ends.

In its sample, this clone was seen a few times. The J gene is TRBJ2-6, the V gene TRBV11-3; TRBD2 matches at 8 bases. The germline gives CDR1 SGHNT, CDR2 YENEEA. The CDR3 consists of 19 residues. The J segment lost 2 bases and the V segment lost 5 bases, leaving 14 bases of the junction unmatched. The CDR3 region is CASSPPYGASGPGANVLTF. DNA of the CDR3: TGTGCCAGCAGCCCACCTTATGGGGCTAGCGGGCCTGGGGCCAACGTCCTGACTTTC.